Following are 5 T cell receptor beta chains from one sample sequenced in a study of spatial heterogeneity in lung cancer. Study-wide results and limits: Counts that tracked tumor mutation counts were those of expanded intratumoral alpha and beta TCRs.

Their antigens remain unidentified. TCRdb itself ran the 5' RACE reads through MiXCR, one entry per CDR3 protein. This repertoire shows roughly 2,900 distinct CDR3 sequences, roughly a tenth found once; its top ten account for just under 6.5%. Time point described: sample taken at primary tumor resection. This specimen was lung tumor tissue, taken at surgery. The receptors were gathered from a female donor with early-stage non-small cell lung cancer.

By share, this clonotype ranks as medium-sized. J is TRBJ2-2 and V is TRBV7-9; D is undetermined. Trimming took off 5 bases at V and 3 bases at J, with 13 bases between the two ends. Germline CDR1 reads SEHNR; CDR2 reads FQNEAQ (reference sequence). CDR3 length equals 15 residues. The chain's CDR3 is CASSRLSDHTGELFF. As DNA, the CDR3 is TGTGCCAGCAGCCGGTTGTCTGACCACACCGGGGAGCTGTTTTTT.

The CDR3 loop reads CASSDSGSANTGELFF. The CDR3 region has the DNA TGTGCCAGCAGTGATTCGGGCTCCGCGAACACCGGGGAGCTGTTTTTT. The chain employs TRBV2 and TRBJ2-2; D not certain. The ends were cut back, 3 bases at V and 0 bases at J, with 11 bases in the middle. The germline gives CDR1 SNHLY, CDR2 FYNNEI. This CDR3 contains 16 residues.

This clonotype has ten or more counts. The V and J genes are TRBV7-6 and TRBJ2-6; no definite D call. V lost 5 bases, J lost 2 bases, and 13 bases lay in between. Germline CDR1 is SGHVS and CDR2 is FNYEAQ. The CDR3 spans 16 residues. CDR3 nucleotides: TGTGCCAGCAGCAATGGCGAGCCCCCTGGGGCCAACGTCCTGACTTTC. It codes for CASSNGEPPGANVLTF.

By share of the sample, this clonotype is medium-sized. This chain uses TRBV10-2 with TRBJ1-2; D may be TRBD1 (6 bases). V dropped 3 bases and J dropped 1 base, with 21 bases sitting between them. Germline-derived CDR1 and CDR2 are WSHSY and SAAADI. CDR3 size: 18 residues. This CDR3 is CASSDPDRSDFFNYGYTF. DNA for the CDR3: TGCGCCAGCAGTGACCCCGACAGGTCCGACTTCTTTAACTATGGCTACACCTTC.

By sample share, this clonotype is medium-sized. Without the conserved terminal phenylalanine or tryptophan, this CDR3 likely stems from a read error. It is unclear where the CDR3 begins or ends on the DNA, so no DNA is shown, and the CDR3 is as TCRdb lists it. The chain recombines TRBV5-5 with TRBJ1-4. 14 amino acids form the CDR3, both terminal residues included. Germline CDR1 SGHKS, CDR2 YYEKEE (reference sequence). CDR3: CASSLEWCSTCPYN.